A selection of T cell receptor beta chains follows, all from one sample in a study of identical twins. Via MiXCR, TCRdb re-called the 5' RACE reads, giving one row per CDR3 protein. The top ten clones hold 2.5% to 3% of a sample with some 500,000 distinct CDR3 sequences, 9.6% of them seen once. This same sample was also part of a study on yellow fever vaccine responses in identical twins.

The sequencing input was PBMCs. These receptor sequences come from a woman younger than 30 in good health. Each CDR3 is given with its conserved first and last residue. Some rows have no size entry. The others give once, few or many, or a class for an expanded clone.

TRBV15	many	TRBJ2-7	CATRGTSTYEQYF
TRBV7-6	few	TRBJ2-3	CASSLRFGLAGDGNTQYF
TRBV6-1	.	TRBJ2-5	CASRPHLQALQETQYF
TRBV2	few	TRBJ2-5	CASRGDRQETQYF
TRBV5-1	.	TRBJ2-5	CASSPGQYQETQYF
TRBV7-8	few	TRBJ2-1	CASSLGGRGATEQFF
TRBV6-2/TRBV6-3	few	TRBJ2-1	CASSLLAGGGNNEQFF
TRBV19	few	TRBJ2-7	CASSKGQGYYEQYF
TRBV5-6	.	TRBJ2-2	CASSLKRGTGELFF
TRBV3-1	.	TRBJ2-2	CASSSTGGLDTGELFF
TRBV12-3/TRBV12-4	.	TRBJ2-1	CASSLSRTSGRAIGYNEQFF
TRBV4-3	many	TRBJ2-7	CASSQSWAGGWAEQYF
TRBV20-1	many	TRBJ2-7	CSASFPPQNYEQYF
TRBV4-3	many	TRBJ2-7	CASSPDWDDSYEQYF
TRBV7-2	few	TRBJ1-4	CASSWDSNNEKLFF
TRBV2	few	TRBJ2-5	CASSVDREETQYF
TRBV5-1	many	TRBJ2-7	CASSLVSQGSYEQYF
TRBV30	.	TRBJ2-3	CAWTGGGTDTQYF